What follows is one T cell receptor (beta chain) and its context. This clone's antigen is unknown. Nothing much larger sits one base from this clone, and base qualities are not available. Library preparation was by RT-PCR. The instrument was an Illumina HiSeq 2500. The raw public reads went through TCRdb reprocessing: fastp at Q25, MiXCR clone calling, in-frame beta chains kept. Each record represents a unique CDR3 protein, reported with the most common genes and DNA among its rows. This sample holds approximately 530,000 distinct CDR3 sequences; 13% were observed only once. The ten largest clones capture under 15% of the sample. Sample time point, as interpreted from the label and publication: 45 days after influenza vaccine administration. The entry originates in a study of response to subunit inactivated influenza vaccine (dated by TCRdb to the late 2010s). For the wider study: Deep quantitative T cell receptor repertoire profiling was used in the study to track responses to a trivalent subunit inactivated influenza vaccine. Broad study findings and their caveats: The authors proposed that each seasonal influenza vaccination may bring in only a limited number of new T cells.

The clonotype was recovered from a man in his forties or fifties who received an inactivated influenza vaccine. Donor details come from another sample of the same person, matched by shared clones. The input for sequencing was PBMCs from blood, taken roughly 47 days after vaccination.

The sequence in DNA is TGCAGCGTTGTTCTCGGGAGCTCCTACAATGAGCAGTTCTTC. Its translation is CSVVLGSSYNEQFF. The sequence links TRBV29-1 to TRBJ2-1; D gene: possibly TRBD2, on 6 matching bases. V and J lose 4 bases and 0 bases, and a span of 10 bases separates them. Based on the germline V gene, the CDR1 and CDR2 sequences are SQVTM and ANQGSEA. Reading from cysteine to phenylalanine, the CDR3 counts 14 amino acids. Of all the DNA, just the CDR3 is kept, 42 bases in frame from base 1.